What follows describes a single T cell receptor beta chain. Its antigen remains unidentified. Data came from immunoSEQ multiplex PCR; TCRdb stores just in-frame clones and leaves some out. Of 100,000 or so clones in the sample, more than 85% were seen once. This sample was included in a study of T cell responses to AZD1222 COVID-19 vaccine. General observations from the study: Two doses of AZD1222 preceded a rise in Spike-specific TCR breadth and depth.

This CDR3 spans 16 amino acids. Per the germline V gene, CDR1 is MNHEY and CDR2 is SMNVEV (reference sequence). With V trimmed by 7 bases and J by 4 bases, 6 bases remained unmatched. The sample here was peripheral blood, taken on day 0 of AZD1222 vaccination. The V call is TRBV27, the J call TRBJ2-2, with TRBD2 matching 13 bases. This TCR came from an adult in good health. CDR3 sequence (DNA): TGTGCCAGCAACCCGGGACTAGCGGGAATCACCGGGGAGCTGTTTTTT. It is translated as CASNPGLAGITGELFF.